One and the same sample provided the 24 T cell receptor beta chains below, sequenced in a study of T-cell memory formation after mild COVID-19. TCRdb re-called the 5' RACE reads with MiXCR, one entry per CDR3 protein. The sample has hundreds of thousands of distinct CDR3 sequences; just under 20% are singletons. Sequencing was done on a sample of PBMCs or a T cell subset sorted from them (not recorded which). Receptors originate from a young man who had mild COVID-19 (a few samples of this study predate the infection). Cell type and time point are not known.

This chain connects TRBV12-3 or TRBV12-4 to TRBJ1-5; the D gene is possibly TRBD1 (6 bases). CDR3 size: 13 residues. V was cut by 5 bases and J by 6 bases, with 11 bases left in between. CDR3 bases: TGTGCCAGCAGTCCGGACAGATCTCAGCCCCAGCATTTT. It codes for CASSPDRSQPQHF.

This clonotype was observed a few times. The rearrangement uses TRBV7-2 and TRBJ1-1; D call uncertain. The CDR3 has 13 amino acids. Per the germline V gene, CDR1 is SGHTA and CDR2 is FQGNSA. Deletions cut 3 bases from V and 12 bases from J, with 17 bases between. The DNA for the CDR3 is TGTGCCAGCAGCTTGATGGCCACCCCGCCAACTTTCTTT. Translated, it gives CASSLMATPPTFF.

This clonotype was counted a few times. The CDR3 sequence is CASSLAIPGRGEQYF. CDR3 DNA: TGTGCCAGCAGTTTAGCTATCCCAGGACGGGGCGAGCAGTACTTC. This sequence joins TRBV12-3 or TRBV12-4 and TRBJ2-7; D possibly corresponds to TRBD2 (5 bases). The CDR3 contains 15 residues. Trimming removed 0 bases at V and 6 bases at J, with 15 bases between.

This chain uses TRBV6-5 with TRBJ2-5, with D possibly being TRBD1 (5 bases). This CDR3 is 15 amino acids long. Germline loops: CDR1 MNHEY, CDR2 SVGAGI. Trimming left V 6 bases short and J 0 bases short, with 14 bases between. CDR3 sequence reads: CASREGARYQETQYF. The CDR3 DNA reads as TGTGCCAGCAGGGAAGGGGCCCGGTACCAAGAGACCCAGTACTTC.

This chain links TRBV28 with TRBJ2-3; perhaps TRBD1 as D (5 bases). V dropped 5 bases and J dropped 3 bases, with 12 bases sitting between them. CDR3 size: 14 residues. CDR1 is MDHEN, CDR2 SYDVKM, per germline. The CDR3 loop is CASSGARDTDTQYF. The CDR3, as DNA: TGTGCCAGCAGTGGCGCCAGGGATACAGATACGCAGTATTTT.

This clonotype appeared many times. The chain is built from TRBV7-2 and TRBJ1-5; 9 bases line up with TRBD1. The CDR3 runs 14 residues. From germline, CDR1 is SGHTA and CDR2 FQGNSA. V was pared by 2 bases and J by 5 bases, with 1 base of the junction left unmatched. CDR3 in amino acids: CASSLWTGDQPQHF. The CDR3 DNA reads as TGTGCCAGCAGCTTATGGACAGGGGATCAGCCCCAGCATTTT.

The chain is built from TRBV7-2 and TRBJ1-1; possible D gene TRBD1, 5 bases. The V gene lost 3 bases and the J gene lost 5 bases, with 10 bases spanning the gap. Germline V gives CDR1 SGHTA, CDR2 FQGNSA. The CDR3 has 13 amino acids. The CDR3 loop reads CASSFRVRTEAFF. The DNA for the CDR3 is TGTGCCAGCAGCTTCAGGGTTCGGACTGAAGCTTTCTTT. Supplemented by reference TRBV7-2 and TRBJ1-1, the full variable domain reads GAGVSQSPSNKVTEKGKDVELRCDPISGHTALYWYRQSLGQGLEFLIYFQGNSAPDKSGLPSDRFSAERTGGSVSTLTIQRTQQEDSAVYLCASSFRVRTEAFFGQGTRLTVV.

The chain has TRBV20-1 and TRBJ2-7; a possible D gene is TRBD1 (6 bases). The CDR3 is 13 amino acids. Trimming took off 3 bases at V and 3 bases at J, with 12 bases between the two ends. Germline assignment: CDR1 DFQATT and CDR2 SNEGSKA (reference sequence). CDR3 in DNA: TGCAGTGCTAGCTCGGCAGGGGACTACGAGCAGTACGTC. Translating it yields CSASSAGDYEQYV.

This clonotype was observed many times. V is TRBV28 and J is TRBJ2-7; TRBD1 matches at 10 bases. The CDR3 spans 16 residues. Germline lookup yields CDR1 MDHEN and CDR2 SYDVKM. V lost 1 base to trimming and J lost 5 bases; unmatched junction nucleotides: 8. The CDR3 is CASSLFPGQGRNEQYV. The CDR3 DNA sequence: TGTGCCAGCAGTTTATTTCCGGGACAGGGGAGGAACGAGCAGTACGTC.

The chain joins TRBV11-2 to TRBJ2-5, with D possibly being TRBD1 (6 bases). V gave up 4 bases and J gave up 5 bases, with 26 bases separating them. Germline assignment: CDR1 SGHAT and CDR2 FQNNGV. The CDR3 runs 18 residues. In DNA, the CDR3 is TGTGCCAGCAGCTGGAGGCACCGGGACACCCGGCTCTGGGAGACCCAGTACTTC. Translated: CASSWRHRDTRLWETQYF.

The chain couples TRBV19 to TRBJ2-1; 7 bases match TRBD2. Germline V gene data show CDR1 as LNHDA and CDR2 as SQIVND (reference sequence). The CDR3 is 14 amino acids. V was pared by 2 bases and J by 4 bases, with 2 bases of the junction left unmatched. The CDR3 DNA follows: TGTGCCAGTAGTATACGGACTAGATACAATGAGCAGTTCTTC. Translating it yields CASSIRTRYNEQFF.

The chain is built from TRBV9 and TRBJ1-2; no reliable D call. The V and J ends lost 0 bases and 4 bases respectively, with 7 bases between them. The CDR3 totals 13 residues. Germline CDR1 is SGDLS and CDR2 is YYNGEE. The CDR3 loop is CASSVEDRYGYTF. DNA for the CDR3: TGTGCCAGCAGCGTAGAGGATCGCTATGGCTACACCTTC.

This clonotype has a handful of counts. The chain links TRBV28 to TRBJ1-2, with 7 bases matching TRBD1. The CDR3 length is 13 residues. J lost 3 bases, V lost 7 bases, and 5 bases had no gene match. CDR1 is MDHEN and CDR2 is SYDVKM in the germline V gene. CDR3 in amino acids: CASNTGQDYGYTF. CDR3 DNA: TGTGCCAGCAATACTGGACAGGACTATGGCTACACCTTC.

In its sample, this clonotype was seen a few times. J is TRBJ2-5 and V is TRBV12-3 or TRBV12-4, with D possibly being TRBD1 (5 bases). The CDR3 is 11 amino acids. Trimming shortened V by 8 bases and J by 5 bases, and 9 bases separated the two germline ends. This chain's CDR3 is CASSRVETQYF. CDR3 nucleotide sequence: TGTGCCAGCTCCAGGGTGGAGACCCAGTACTTC.

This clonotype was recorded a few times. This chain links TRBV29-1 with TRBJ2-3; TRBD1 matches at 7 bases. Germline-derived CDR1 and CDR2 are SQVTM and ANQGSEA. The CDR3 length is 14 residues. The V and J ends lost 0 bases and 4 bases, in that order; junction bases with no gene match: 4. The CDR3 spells CSVEEPTGPDTQYF. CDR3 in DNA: TGCAGCGTTGAAGAGCCGACAGGGCCAGATACGCAGTATTTT.

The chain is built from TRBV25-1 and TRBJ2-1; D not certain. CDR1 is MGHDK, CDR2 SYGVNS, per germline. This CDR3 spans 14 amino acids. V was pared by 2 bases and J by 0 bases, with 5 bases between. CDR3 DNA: TGTGCCAGCAGTGAAGTGTCCTCCTACAATGAGCAGTTCTTC. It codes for CASSEVSSYNEQFF.

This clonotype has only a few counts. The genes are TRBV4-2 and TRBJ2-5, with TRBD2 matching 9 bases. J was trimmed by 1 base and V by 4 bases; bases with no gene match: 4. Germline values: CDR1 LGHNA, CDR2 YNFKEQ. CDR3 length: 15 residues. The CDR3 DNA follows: TGTGCCAGCAGCCTGAGCGGGGGGACCCAAGAGACCCAGTACTTC. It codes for CASSLSGGTQETQYF.

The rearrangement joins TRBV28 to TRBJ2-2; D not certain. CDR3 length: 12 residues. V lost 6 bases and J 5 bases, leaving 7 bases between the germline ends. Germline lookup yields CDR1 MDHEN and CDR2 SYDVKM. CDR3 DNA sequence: TGTGCCAGCAGCACCCTGACCGGGGAGCTGTTTTTT. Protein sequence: CASSTLTGELFF.

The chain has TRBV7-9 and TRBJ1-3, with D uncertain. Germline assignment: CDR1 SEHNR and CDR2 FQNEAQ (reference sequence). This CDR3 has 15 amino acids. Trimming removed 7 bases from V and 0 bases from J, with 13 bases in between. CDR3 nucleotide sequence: TGTGCCAGCAACGCCGCCGGCAGCTCTGGAAACACCATATATTTT. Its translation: CASNAAGSSGNTIYF.

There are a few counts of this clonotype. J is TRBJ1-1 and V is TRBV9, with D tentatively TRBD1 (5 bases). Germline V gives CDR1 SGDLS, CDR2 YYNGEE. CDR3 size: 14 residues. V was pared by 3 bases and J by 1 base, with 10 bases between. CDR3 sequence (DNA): TGTGCCAGCAGCGCAACAGGACAGAACACTGAAGCTTTCTTT. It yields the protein CASSATGQNTEAFF.

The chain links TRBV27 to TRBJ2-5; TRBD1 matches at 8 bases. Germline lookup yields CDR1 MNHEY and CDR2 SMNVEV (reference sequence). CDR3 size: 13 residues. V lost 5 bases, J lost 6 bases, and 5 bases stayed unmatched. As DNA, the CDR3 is TGTGCCAGCAGTAGTCGGACAGGGCAGACCCAGTACTTC. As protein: CASSSRTGQTQYF.

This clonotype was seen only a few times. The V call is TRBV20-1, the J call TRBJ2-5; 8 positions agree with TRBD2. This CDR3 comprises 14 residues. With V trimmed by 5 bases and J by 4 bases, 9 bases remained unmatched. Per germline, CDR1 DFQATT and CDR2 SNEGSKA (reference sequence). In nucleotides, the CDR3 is TGCAGTGCTGGACGCCCCGGGGGGGTAGAGACCCAGTACTTC. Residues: CSAGRPGGVETQYF.

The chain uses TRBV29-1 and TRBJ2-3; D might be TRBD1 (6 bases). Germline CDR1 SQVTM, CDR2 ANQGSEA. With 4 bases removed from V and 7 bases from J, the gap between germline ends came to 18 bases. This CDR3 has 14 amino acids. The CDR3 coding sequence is TGCAGCGTTGGGGGGCCCCTAGTACAGAATACGCAGTATTTT. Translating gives CSVGGPLVQNTQYF.

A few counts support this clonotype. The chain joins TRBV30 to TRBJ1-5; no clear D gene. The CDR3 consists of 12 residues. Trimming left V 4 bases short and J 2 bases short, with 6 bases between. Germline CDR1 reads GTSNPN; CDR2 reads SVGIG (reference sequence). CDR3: CAWTRGNQPQHF. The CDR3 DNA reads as TGTGCCTGGACTAGGGGCAATCAGCCCCAGCATTTT.